This T cell receptor beta chain was sequenced for a study of blood T cells in healthy people across ages. The germline CDR1 and CDR2 sequences are SGHDT and YYEEEE. The ends were cut back, 4 bases at V and 8 bases at J, with 14 bases in the middle. The CDR3 consists of 13 residues. PCR was performed a second time for about 6 to 12 cycles using a sample-barcoded 5' primer and a J-beta primer mix. TCRdb used MiXCR to reprocess the 5' RACE reads, holding one entry per CDR3 protein. The repertoire has about 290,000 distinct CDR3 sequences, 25% to 30% of them found once; the top ten carry over 25%. This TCR derives from a woman aged 70-85 years in good health. The rearrangement links TRBV5-6 to TRBJ2-3, with D perhaps matching TRBD2 (6 bases). The specimen sequenced was blood. CDR3 in DNA: TGTGCCAGCAGCGCGGAGGGGAGCGCTACGCAGTATTTT. This sequence encodes CASSAEGSATQYF.